This TCR beta chain was documented in a study of blood T cell repertoires in COVID-19. Clones were sequenced by immunoSEQ multiplex PCR, and TCRdb holds only the in-frame ones, with some missing. Of hundreds of thousands of clones in the sample, about 82% are singletons; the top ten hold around 3.9%. The CDR3 has 18 residues. In germline, CDR1 is MDHEN, CDR2 SYDVKM. Between the trimmed V and J ends, which lost 6 bases and 6 bases, there was a span of 26 bases. The V gene is TRBV28, the J gene TRBJ1-4; a possible D gene is TRBD1 (5 bases). The sequenced material came from peripheral blood. This TCR was recovered from a woman between 50 and 59 years old with active or convalescent COVID-19. The CDR3 protein is CASRGVGKGNSYDEKLFF. CDR3 in DNA: TGTGCCAGCAGAGGGGTAGGAAAGGGGAACTCCTATGATGAAAAACTGTTTTTT.